These 24 T cell receptor beta chains were all obtained from the same sample, sequenced in a study of beta chain features in type 1 diabetes. Study-wide results and limits: For Type 1 diabetes patients, all four CD4+ subsets carried TCRB CDR3s that were moderately but significantly shorter.

The sequenced template was cDNA made from the entire isolated RNA. Here immunoSEQ multiplex PCR was the method, and the copy in TCRdb shows in-frame clones only, minus some. The sample lists around 260,000 clones, 20% to 25% occurring once. These receptors have no identified antigens. Sequencing was performed on naive CD4+ T cells from blood. The receptors come from a woman in her 30s with type 1 diabetes.

This clone was detected only a few times. This chain connects TRBV9 to TRBJ2-3, with 12 positions matching TRBD2. V shed 4 bases and J 4 bases; nucleotides not matched to a gene: 4. Germline V gives CDR1 SGDLS, CDR2 YYNGEE. CDR3 length: 15 residues. In DNA, the CDR3 is TGTGCCAGCAGCCAGGGACTAGCGGGCGCAGATACGCAGTATTTT. Its protein is CASSQGLAGADTQYF.

The chain couples TRBV7-2 to TRBJ2-7; TRBD1 agrees at 8 bases. Germline CDR1 and CDR2: SGHTA and FQGNSA. V lost 5 bases to trimming and J lost 3 bases; unmatched junction nucleotides: 3. The CDR3 length is 13 residues. CDR3 nucleotide sequence: TGTGCCAGCAGCCCAGGGACAGGCTACGAGCAGTACTTC. Encoded protein: CASSPGTGYEQYF. Variable domain in full (rest from reference TRBV7-2 and TRBJ2-7): GAGVSQSPSNKVTEKGKDVELRCDPISGHTALYWYRQSLGQGLEFLIYFQGNSAPDKSGLPSDRFSAERTGGSVSTLTIQRTQQEDSAVYLCASSPGTGYEQYFGPGTRLTVT.

About this clone: The identical CDR3 is also encoded by other nucleotide sequences in the sample. The gene calls are TRBV9 and TRBJ2-1; TRBD2 aligns across 9 bases. Germline V gene sequence: CDR1 SGDLS, CDR2 YYNGEE. The CDR3 is 15 amino acids. The junction had 5 bases not matched to a gene; V was cut back by 2 bases and J by 5 bases. The CDR3 sequence: CASSVGGLADNEQFF. The CDR3 nucleotides are TGTGCCAGCAGCGTTGGGGGACTAGCCGACAATGAGCAGTTCTTC.

This clone has only a few counts. This chain connects TRBV14 to TRBJ2-1, with D maybe TRBD2 (6 bases). This CDR3 is built from 16 residues. Trimming removed 1 base at V and 6 bases at J, with 16 bases between. Per germline, CDR1 SGHDN and CDR2 FVKESK. The CDR3 DNA sequence: TGTGCCAGCAGCCAAGTCTGGGGTAGCGGCCTCAATGAGCAGTTCTTC. As protein: CASSQVWGSGLNEQFF.

J is TRBJ2-3 and V is TRBV29-1; TRBD1 matches 8 bases. This CDR3 contains 14 residues. V shed 0 bases, J shed 2 bases, and the junction held 1 base outside the gene matches. Germline V gives CDR1 SQVTM, CDR2 ANQGSEA. The CDR3 spells CSVEDRGLTDTQYF. CDR3 sequence (DNA): TGCAGCGTTGAAGACAGGGGGCTCACAGATACGCAGTATTTT.

This clone came up a few times. This chain joins TRBV9 and TRBJ2-3, with 7 bases identical to TRBD1. The CDR3 spans 16 residues. Germline V gene lookup returns CDR1 SGDLS and CDR2 YYNGEE. The ends lost 3 bases at V and 6 bases at J; junction bases unmatched: 13. CDR3 amino acids: CASSAIGTASPDTQYF. The CDR3 DNA sequence: TGTGCCAGCAGCGCAATCGGGACAGCGAGCCCCGATACGCAGTATTTT.

The rearrangement joins TRBV5-4 to TRBJ2-3; no firm D call. V lost 3 bases to trimming and J lost 5 bases, with 10 bases between them. The CDR3 loop spans 13 amino acids. Germline lookup yields CDR1 SGHNT and CDR2 YYREEE (reference sequence). The CDR3 spells CASSSPLVDTQYF. Written as DNA, the CDR3 is TGTGCCAGCAGCTCTCCTTTAGTAGATACGCAGTATTTT.

The V call is TRBV18, the J call TRBJ2-3; no clear D gene. The CDR3 is 11 amino acids. CDR1 is KGHSH, CDR2 LQKENI, per germline. V lost 4 bases and J lost 5, with 4 bases in between. CDR3 loop: CASSRGDTQYF. In DNA, the CDR3 is TGTGCCAGCTCACGCGGAGATACGCAGTATTTT.

This clone has more than one count but fewer than ten. V is TRBV9 and J is TRBJ2-1, with 8 nucleotides matching TRBD2. V shed 0 bases, J shed 15 bases, and the junction held 14 bases outside the gene matches. This CDR3 is built from 15 residues. Germline V gene data show CDR1 as SGDLS and CDR2 as YYNGEE. The CDR3 here is CASSVEPAGVQHAFF. CDR3 sequence (DNA): TGTGCCAGCAGCGTAGAGCCAGCGGGAGTTCAACATGCGTTCTTC. The full variable domain, completed using reference TRBV9 and TRBJ2-1, is DSGVTQTPKHLITATGQRVTLRCSPRSGDLSVYWYQQSLDQGLQFLIQYYNGEERAKGNILERFSAQQFPDLHSELNLSSLELGDSALYFCASSVEPAGVQHAFFGPGTRLTVL.

This clone was found a few times. V is TRBV5-1 and J is TRBJ2-1; D not resolved. From germline, CDR1 is SGHRS and CDR2 YFSETQ. Trimming stripped 4 bases from V and 0 bases from J, with 11 bases between. The CDR3 totals 15 residues. CDR3 protein: CASSRLDPSYNEQFF. The CDR3 DNA reads TGCGCCAGCAGCCGGCTAGACCCCTCCTACAATGAGCAGTTCTTC.

CDR3 residues: CASSQPTGTTTPRQFF. CDR3 in DNA: TGCGCCAGCAGCCAACCGACCGGGACTACGACCCCCCGTCAGTTCTTC. The chain links TRBV4-1 to TRBJ2-1; the match to TRBD2 covers 7 bases. The CDR3 runs 16 residues. Germline V gene data show CDR1 as MGHRA and CDR2 as YSYEKL. The junction had 17 bases not matched to a gene; V was cut back by 2 bases and J by 13 bases.

The rearrangement links TRBV27 to TRBJ1-1; 7 nucleotides match TRBD1. V dropped 6 bases and J dropped 3; count of bases not matched to a gene: 4. In germline, CDR1 is MNHEY, CDR2 SMNVEV (reference sequence). This CDR3 has 13 amino acids. The CDR3 region is CASSRDSYTEAFF. CDR3 DNA: TGTGCCAGCAGCCGGGACAGTTACACTGAAGCTTTCTTT.

This clone was seen a handful of times. This sequence joins TRBV11-2 and TRBJ2-7; D is unresolved. Germline loops: CDR1 SGHAT, CDR2 FQNNGV. Trimming cost V 4 bases and J 1 base, with 11 bases left between them. This CDR3 is 14 amino acids long. DNA of the CDR3: TGTGCCAGCAGCTCTCCGACTGGGTCCTACGAGCAGTACTTC. It codes for CASSSPTGSYEQYF. The variable domain in full, with the rest retrieved from reference TRBV11-2 and TRBJ2-7, is EAGVAQSPRYKIIEKRQSVAFWCNPISGHATLYWYQQILGQGPKLLIQFQNNGVVDDSQLPKDRFSAERLKGVDSTLKIQPAKLEDSAVYLCASSSPTGSYEQYFGPGTRLTVT.

This clone was seen a handful of times. The V gene is TRBV4-1, the J gene TRBJ2-1; 8 bases are shared with TRBD1. Germline V gene data show CDR1 as MGHRA and CDR2 as YSYEKL. V was clipped by 3 bases and J by 6 bases; unmatched bases: 10. The CDR3 is made up of 16 amino acids. The CDR3 spells CASSQIRQGFLNEQFF. As DNA, the CDR3 is TGCGCCAGCAGCCAGATTAGACAGGGGTTCCTCAATGAGCAGTTCTTC.

The sample holds a few counts of this clone. The chain joins TRBV2 to TRBJ2-2; 9 bases are a match to TRBD2. Germline V lookup: CDR1 SNHLY, CDR2 FYNNEI. There are 14 residues in the CDR3. Trimming took 8 bases from V and 4 from J; bases not matched to a gene: 5. In nucleotides, the CDR3 is TGTGCCAGCTCGCGGGAGGGGTTCACCGGGGAGCTGTTTTTT. This translates into CASSREGFTGELFF.

There are a few counts of this clone. The chain uses TRBV5-6 and TRBJ2-1; 11 bases are a match to TRBD2. Trimming cost V 4 bases and J 4 bases; bases outside gene matches: 4. Looked up from germline, CDR1 is SGHDT and CDR2 is YYEEEE. The CDR3 consists of 15 residues. CDR3 in DNA: TGTGCCAGCAGCCGGGGACTAGCGGTTTACAATGAGCAGTTCTTC. Translating it yields CASSRGLAVYNEQFF.

About this clone: Different DNA sequences within this sample yield the same CDR3. The chain combines TRBV18 with TRBJ1-1; 9 bases map to TRBD1. Unmatched junction bases numbered 3, after V lost 2 bases and J lost 5 bases. Germline V lookup: CDR1 KGHSH, CDR2 LQKENI. The length of the CDR3 is 14 residues. CDR3: CASSPGTGRTEAFF. CDR3 coding DNA: TGTGCCAGCTCACCAGGGACAGGGAGGACTGAAGCTTTCTTT.

V is TRBV7-8 and J is TRBJ2-1; D perhaps matches TRBD2 (6 bases). The CDR3 runs 15 residues. Trimming took 6 bases from V and 3 from J, leaving 15 bases between them. The V gene's germline CDR1 is SGHVS and CDR2 FQNEAQ. CDR3 sequence reads: CASSPHSGDYNEQFF. The CDR3 DNA follows: TGTGCCAGCAGTCCCCATAGCGGAGACTACAATGAGCAGTTCTTC.

This chain connects TRBV29-1 to TRBJ1-2; TRBD1 aligns across 8 bases. After removal of 7 bases from V and 1 base from J, the junction contained 8 bases not matched to a gene. CDR1 is SQVTM, CDR2 ANQGSEA, per germline. CDR3 length equals 14 residues. CDR3 residues: CSADRVGVNYGYTF. The CDR3, as DNA: TGCAGCGCGGACAGGGTGGGAGTTAACTATGGCTACACCTTC.

The CDR3 DNA sequence: TGTGCCAGCAGCCAAGATTCGCTAGCCCAGCGGGGGACCCAGTACTTC. Its protein product is CASSQDSLAQRGTQYF. This chain uses TRBV4-2 with TRBJ2-5; 7 bases are a match to TRBD2. J lost 7 bases, V lost 0 bases, and 11 bases had no gene match. The CDR3 loop spans 16 amino acids. The germline CDR1 and CDR2 sequences are LGHNA and YNFKEQ.

This clone was detected a few times. The chain recombines TRBV11-2 with TRBJ1-2; D is perhaps TRBD1 (6 bases). Trimming pared 6 bases from V and 4 bases from J, leaving 18 bases between. CDR3 length equals 15 residues. The germline V gene has CDR1 SGHAT and CDR2 FQNNGV. The CDR3 coding sequence is TGTGCCAGCAGTATCACAGTAGGGGGGGCCTATGGCTACACCTTC. Protein: CASSITVGGAYGYTF.

The chain joins TRBV5-1 to TRBJ1-2; 7 nucleotides align to TRBD1. Trimming removed 2 bases from V and 1 base from J; junction bases left unmatched: 17. Germline CDR1 and CDR2: SGHRS and YFSETQ. CDR3 length equals 19 residues. The chain's CDR3 is CASSFFLGGLNKINYGYTF. The CDR3, as DNA: TGCGCCAGCAGCTTCTTCTTAGGGGGCCTTAACAAGATTAACTATGGCTACACCTTC. Filled out from reference TRBV5-1 and TRBJ1-2, the complete variable domain reads KAGVTQTPRYLIKTRGQQVTLSCSPISGHRSVSWYQQTPGQGLQFLFEYFSETQRNKGNFPGRFSGRQFSNSRSEMNVSTLELGDSALYLCASSFFLGGLNKINYGYTFGSGTRLTVV.

The V gene is TRBV6-1, the J gene TRBJ2-1, with 7 bases lining up with TRBD2. Germline trimming cut 11 bases from V and 8 bases from J; bases unmatched to any gene: 9. The CDR3 is made up of 12 amino acids. Germline V gene sequence: CDR1 MNHNS, CDR2 SASEGT. The CDR3 DNA reads as TGTGCCGACCAGCGGGGTAGGGATGAGCAGTTCTTC. It encodes CADQRGRDEQFF.

This chain joins TRBV28 and TRBJ2-7; 8 bases align to TRBD2. The CDR3 loop spans 14 amino acids. The V segment lost 8 bases and the J segment 3 bases; nucleotides outside the gene matches: 9. Germline V lookup: CDR1 MDHEN, CDR2 SYDVKM. Written as DNA, the CDR3 is TGTGCCAGCGAACCTCCTGGGACTAGCTACGAGCAGTACTTC. The encoded protein is CASEPPGTSYEQYF.